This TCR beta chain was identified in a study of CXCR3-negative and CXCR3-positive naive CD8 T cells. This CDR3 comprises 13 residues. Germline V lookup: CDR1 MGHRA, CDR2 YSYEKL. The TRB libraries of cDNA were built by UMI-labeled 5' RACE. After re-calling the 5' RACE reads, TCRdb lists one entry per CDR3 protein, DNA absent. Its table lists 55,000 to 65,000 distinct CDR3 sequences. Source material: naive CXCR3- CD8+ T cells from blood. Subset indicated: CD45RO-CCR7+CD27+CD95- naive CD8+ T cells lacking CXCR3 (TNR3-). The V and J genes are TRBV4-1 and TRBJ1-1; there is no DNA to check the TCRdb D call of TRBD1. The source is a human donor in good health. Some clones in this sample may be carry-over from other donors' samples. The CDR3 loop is CASSQLVRAEAFF.